This T cell receptor beta chain was observed in a study of CD8 T cells in Susac syndrome. The CDR3 runs to 16 residues. Germline V gives CDR1 MGHRA, CDR2 YSYEKL. V gave up 2 bases and J gave up 0 bases, with 14 bases separating them. The authors reverse transcribed about 0.5 to 1 ug RNA with random hexamers. TCRdb independently ran MiXCR on the immunoSEQ multiplex PCR reads; one entry per CDR3 protein. This table holds some 300,000 distinct CDR3 sequences, 75% to 85% found once. Sequencing of TCR beta, carried out with a high-throughput approach, was applied to CD8+ and CD4+ T cells from the blood. Sequenced input: CD8+ T cells from PBMCs. This chain uses TRBV4-1 with TRBJ2-7, with D unclear. This clonotype was sampled from a human donor with multiple sclerosis. The CDR3 reads CASSQKEGYNSYEQYF. The CDR3 DNA follows: TGCGCCAGCAGCCAAAAGGAAGGTTATAACTCCTACGAGCAGTACTTC.